This T cell receptor beta chain was profiled in a study of cytomegalovirus exposure and HLA in healthy donors. Study background: Of the donors genotyped, a few hundred in all, about 76% fell in the Caucasian-associated ancestry cluster.

The PCR was carried out with 60 Vbeta primers and 13 Jbeta primers. Sequencing was performed with immunoSEQ multiplex PCR; in TCRdb, only in-frame clones are kept and a portion is missing. This table holds 110,000 to 150,000 clones, about 72% found once. Only a few counts were recorded for this clone. Its antigen remains unidentified. After removal of 3 bases from V and 4 bases from J, the junction contained 0 bases not matched to a gene. Germline V gene sequence: CDR1 PRHDT, CDR2 FYEKMQ (reference sequence). The CDR3 covers 12 residues. Study-wide points: Later analysis identified over 15,000 TCR beta sequences associated with HLA alleles, using a false discovery rate threshold of 0.05. In a later analysis, V- and J-gene trimming of beta chains associated with a DCLRE1C missense variant, replicated independently.

The chain is built from TRBV13 and TRBJ2-7; TRBD1 aligns across 7 bases. Sequenced material: PBMCs. The source of this sequence is a man in his forties or fifties in good health and CMV-seronegative. CDR3 loop: CASSLGQYEQYF. The CDR3, as DNA: TGTGCCAGCAGCTTGGGACAGTACGAGCAGTACTTC.